Presented here are 5 T cell receptor beta chains from one specimen sequenced in a study of radiotherapy plus CTLA-4 blockade in lung cancer. The table came from immunoSEQ multiplex PCR; TCRdb's copy has only in-frame clones and leaves some out. The sample consists of some 64,000 clones, about 80% of them appearing once. Sequences were derived from peripheral blood, sampled from a patient treated with radiotherapy plus ipilimumab. These receptors all come from a human donor with non-small cell lung cancer who had a complete response to radiotherapy plus ipilimumab.

This chain connects TRBV27 to TRBJ1-1; 7 nucleotides match TRBD1. The CDR3 runs to 15 residues. V gave up 3 bases and J gave up 1 base; unmatched junction bases: 5. Looked up from germline, CDR1 is MNHEY and CDR2 is SMNVEV (reference sequence). The CDR3 DNA reads as TGTGCCAGCAGTTTCCGGGACAGACCGAACACTGAAGCTTTCTTT. Protein sequence: CASSFRDRPNTEAFF.

The chain uses TRBV5-1 and TRBJ2-3, with D possibly being TRBD1 (5 bases). Trimming took 0 bases from V and 4 from J, leaving 15 bases between them. The CDR3 runs to 16 residues. Germline loops: CDR1 SGHRS, CDR2 YFSETQ. The CDR3 protein is CASSLDLQGKADTQYF. CDR3 nucleotides: TGCGCCAGCAGCTTGGATCTCCAGGGAAAAGCAGATACGCAGTATTTT.

V gene TRBV7-2 combines with J gene TRBJ2-2; no definite D call. V lost 1 base, J lost 6 bases, and 6 bases lay in between. CDR3 length: 13 amino acids. Germline lookup yields CDR1 SGHTA and CDR2 FQGNSA. The CDR3 DNA is TGTGCCAGCAGCTTAGGGGCGCCCGGGGAGCTGTTTTTT. As protein: CASSLGAPGELFF.

V usage is TRBV10-1 and J usage is TRBJ1-1; D remains unclear. The CDR3 spans 13 residues. Trimming removed 7 bases at V and 1 base at J, with 10 bases between. Germline CDR1 is WNHNN and CDR2 is SYGVQD (reference sequence). CDR3 sequence: CASNDFGNTEAFF. As DNA, the CDR3 is TGCGCCAGCAATGATTTTGGGAACACTGAAGCTTTCTTT.

The V and J genes are TRBV15 and TRBJ1-1; D is unclear. The germline gives CDR1 LNHNV, CDR2 YYDKDF (reference sequence). V lost 5 bases and J 4 bases, leaving 14 bases between the germline ends. This CDR3 has 14 amino acids. Here the CDR3 DNA reads TGTGCCACCAGCGGTGGGTGGAGGGCCACTGAAGCTTTCTTT. Amino acid sequence: CATSGGWRATEAFF.